Below, one T cell receptor (beta chain) is given with its context. Sequenced by immunoSEQ multiplex PCR; TCRdb stores in-frame clones only, minus some. The table lists more than 30,000 clones, approximately 91% of them singletons. The germline CDR1 and CDR2 sequences are MDHEN and SYDVKM. V dropped 7 bases and J dropped 4 bases, with 19 bases sitting between them. The CDR3 length is 15 residues. This specimen comes from a study of blood T cell repertoires in COVID-19. Study information: There were acute and convalescent COVID-19 samples, and they came from the United States, Italy and Spain.

The V call is TRBV28, the J call TRBJ1-2; D is perhaps TRBD1 (6 bases). The sequencing sample was made of peripheral blood. This clonotype was sampled from a woman older than 75 with active or convalescent COVID-19. The CDR3 is CASTSRRGGSYGYTF. The CDR3 coding sequence is TGTGCCAGCACCTCTAGGCGGGGGGGCAGCTATGGCTACACCTTC.